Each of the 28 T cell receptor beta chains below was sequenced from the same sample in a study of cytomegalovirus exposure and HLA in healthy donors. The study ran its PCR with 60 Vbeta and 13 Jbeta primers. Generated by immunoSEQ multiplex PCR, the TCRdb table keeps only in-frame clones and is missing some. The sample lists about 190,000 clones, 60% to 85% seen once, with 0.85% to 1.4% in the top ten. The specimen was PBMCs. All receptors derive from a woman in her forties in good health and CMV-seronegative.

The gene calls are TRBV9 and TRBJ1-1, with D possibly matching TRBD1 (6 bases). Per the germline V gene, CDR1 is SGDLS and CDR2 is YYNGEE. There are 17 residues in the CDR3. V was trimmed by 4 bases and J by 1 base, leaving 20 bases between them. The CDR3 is CASSSRQALSENTEAFF. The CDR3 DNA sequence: TGTGCCAGCAGCTCTCGACAGGCTCTAAGTGAGAACACTGAAGCTTTCTTT.

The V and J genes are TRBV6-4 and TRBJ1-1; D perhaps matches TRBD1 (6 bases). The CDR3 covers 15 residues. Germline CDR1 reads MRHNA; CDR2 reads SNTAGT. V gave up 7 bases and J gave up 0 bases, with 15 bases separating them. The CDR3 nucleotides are TGTGCCAGCAAAAAAGAGGACAGTTTGAACACTGAAGCTTTCTTT. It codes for CASKKEDSLNTEAFF.

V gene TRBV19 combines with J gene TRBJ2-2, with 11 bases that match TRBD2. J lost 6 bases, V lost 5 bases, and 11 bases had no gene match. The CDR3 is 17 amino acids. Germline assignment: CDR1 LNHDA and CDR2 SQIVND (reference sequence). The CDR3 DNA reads TGTGCCAGTAGTTGGTTAGCGGGAGGGCGTAAAGCCGGGGAGCTGTTTTTT. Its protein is CASSWLAGGRKAGELFF.

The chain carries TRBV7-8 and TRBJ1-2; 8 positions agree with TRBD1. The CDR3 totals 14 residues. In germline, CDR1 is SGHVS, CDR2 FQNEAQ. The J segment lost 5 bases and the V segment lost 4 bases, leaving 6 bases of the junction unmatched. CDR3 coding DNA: TGTGCCAGCAGCTCGGACAGGGAGCGGTATGGCTACACCTTC. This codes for CASSSDRERYGYTF.

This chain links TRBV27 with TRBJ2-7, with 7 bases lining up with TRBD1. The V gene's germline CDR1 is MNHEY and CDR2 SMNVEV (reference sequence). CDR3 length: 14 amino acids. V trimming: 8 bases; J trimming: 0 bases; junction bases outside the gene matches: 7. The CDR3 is CASSRQGFSYEQYF. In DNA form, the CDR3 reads TGTGCCAGCTCCCGACAGGGCTTCTCCTACGAGCAGTACTTC.

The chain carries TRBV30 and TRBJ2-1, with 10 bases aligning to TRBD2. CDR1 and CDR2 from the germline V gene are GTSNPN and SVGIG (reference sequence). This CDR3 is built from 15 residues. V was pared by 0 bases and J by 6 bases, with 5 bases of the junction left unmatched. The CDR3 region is CAWSVQASGSNEQFF. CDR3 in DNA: TGTGCCTGGAGTGTACAGGCTAGCGGGAGCAATGAGCAGTTCTTC.

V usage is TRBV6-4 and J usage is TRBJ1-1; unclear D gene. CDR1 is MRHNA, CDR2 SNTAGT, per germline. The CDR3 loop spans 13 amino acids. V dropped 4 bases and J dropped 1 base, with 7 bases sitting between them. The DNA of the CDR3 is TGTGCCAGCAGTGCAGAGGCGAACACTGAAGCTTTCTTT. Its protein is CASSAEANTEAFF.

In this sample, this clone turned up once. The CDR3 bases are TGTGCCAGCAGTCCCGGACAGGGTCGGGGAACAGATACGCAGTATTTT. Residues: CASSPGQGRGTDTQYF. The chain joins TRBV7-2 to TRBJ2-3; 8 nucleotides line up with TRBD1. J gave up 3 bases and V 6 bases, and 11 bases lay outside the gene matches. The germline V gene encodes CDR1 SGHTA and CDR2 FQGNSA. This CDR3 has 16 residues. The whole variable domain, remainder taken from reference TRBV7-2 and TRBJ2-3, is GAGVSQSPSNKVTEKGKDVELRCDPISGHTALYWYRQSLGQGLEFLIYFQGNSAPDKSGLPSDRFSAERTGGSVSTLTIQRTQQEDSAVYLCASSPGQGRGTDTQYFGPGTRLTVL.

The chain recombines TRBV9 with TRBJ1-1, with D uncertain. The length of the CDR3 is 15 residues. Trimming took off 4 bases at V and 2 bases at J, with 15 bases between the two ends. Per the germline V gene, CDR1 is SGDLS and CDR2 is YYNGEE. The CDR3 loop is CASSPRQFTNTEAFF. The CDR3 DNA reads TGTGCCAGCAGCCCCAGACAATTTACCAACACTGAAGCTTTCTTT. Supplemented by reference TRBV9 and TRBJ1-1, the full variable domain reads DSGVTQTPKHLITATGQRVTLRCSPRSGDLSVYWYQQSLDQGLQFLIQYYNGEERAKGNILERFSAQQFPDLHSELNLSSLELGDSALYFCASSPRQFTNTEAFFGQGTRLTVV.

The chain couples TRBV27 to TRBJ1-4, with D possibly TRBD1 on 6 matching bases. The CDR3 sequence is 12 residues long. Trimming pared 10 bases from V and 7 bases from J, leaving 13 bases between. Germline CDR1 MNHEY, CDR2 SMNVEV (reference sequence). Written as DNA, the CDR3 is TGTGCCACCCACAGGGTACGTGAAAAACTGTTTTTT. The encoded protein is CATHRVREKLFF. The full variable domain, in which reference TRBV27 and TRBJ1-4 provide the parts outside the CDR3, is EAQVTQNPRYLITVTGKKLTVTCSQNMNHEYMSWYRQDPGLGLRQIYYSMNVEVTDKGDVPEGYKVSRKEKRNFPLILESPSPNQTSLYFCATHRVREKLFFGSGTQLSVL.

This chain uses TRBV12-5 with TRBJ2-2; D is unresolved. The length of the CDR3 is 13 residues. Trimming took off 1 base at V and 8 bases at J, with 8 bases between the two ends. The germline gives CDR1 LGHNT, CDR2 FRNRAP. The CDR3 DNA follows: TGTGCTAGTGGTTTGGCCCCCCTTGGGGAGCTGTTTTTT. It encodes CASGLAPLGELFF.

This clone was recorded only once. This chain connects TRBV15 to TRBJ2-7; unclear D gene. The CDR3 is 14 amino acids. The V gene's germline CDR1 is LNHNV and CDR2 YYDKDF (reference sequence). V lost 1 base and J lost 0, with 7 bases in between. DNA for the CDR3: TGTGCCACCAGCAGAGCCACGAGCTCCTACGAGCAGTACTTC. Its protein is CATSRATSSYEQYF.

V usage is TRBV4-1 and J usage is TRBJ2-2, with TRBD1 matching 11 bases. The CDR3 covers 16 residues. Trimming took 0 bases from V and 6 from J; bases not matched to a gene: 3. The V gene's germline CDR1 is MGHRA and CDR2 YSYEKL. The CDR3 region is CASSQDVGQGAGELFF. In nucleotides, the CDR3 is TGCGCCAGCAGCCAAGATGTGGGACAGGGGGCCGGGGAGCTGTTTTTT.

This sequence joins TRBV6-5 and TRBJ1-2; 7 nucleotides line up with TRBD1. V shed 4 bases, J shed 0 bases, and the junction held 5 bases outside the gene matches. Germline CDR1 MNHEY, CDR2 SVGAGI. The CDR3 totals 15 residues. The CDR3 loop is CASSSGTATNYGYTF. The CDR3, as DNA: TGTGCCAGCAGTTCTGGGACAGCGACTAACTATGGCTACACCTTC.

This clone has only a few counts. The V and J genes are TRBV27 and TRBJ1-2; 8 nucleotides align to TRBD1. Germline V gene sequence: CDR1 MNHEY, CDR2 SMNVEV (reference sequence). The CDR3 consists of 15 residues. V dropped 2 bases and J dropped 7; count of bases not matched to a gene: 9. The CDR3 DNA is TGTGCCAGCAGTTTAAAGGGGACAGGTGGAAGTGGCTACACCTTC. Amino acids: CASSLKGTGGSGYTF.

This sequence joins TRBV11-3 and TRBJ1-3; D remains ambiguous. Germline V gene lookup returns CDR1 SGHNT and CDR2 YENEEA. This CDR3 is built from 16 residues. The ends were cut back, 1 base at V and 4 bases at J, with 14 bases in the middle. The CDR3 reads CASSLGPISAGNTIYF. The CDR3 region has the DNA TGTGCCAGCAGCTTAGGGCCAATCTCTGCCGGAAACACCATATATTTT.

The CDR3 nucleotides read TGTGCCAGCAGGGCCGGGACAGGGGATTTTGCTGAAGCTTTCTTT. It yields the protein CASRAGTGDFAEAFF. The V call is TRBV11-3, the J call TRBJ1-1; 10 bases match TRBD1. The V gene's germline CDR1 is SGHNT and CDR2 YENEEA. The V and J ends lost 6 bases and 6 bases, in that order; junction bases with no gene match: 10. The CDR3 runs to 15 residues.

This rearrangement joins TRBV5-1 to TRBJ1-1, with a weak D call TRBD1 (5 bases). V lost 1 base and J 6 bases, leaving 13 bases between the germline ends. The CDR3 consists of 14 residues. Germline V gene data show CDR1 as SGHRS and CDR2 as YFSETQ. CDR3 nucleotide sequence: TGCGCCAGCAGCTTGAGGGGAGGGACGGCTGAAGCTTTCTTT. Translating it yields CASSLRGGTAEAFF.

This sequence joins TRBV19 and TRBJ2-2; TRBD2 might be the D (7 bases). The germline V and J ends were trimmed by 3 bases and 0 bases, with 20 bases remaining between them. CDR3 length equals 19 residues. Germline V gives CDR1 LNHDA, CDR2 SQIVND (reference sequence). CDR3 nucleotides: TGTGCCAGTAGTATCCGGGGGGCCCGATTCTTCGCGAACACCGGGGAGCTGTTTTTT. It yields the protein CASSIRGARFFANTGELFF.

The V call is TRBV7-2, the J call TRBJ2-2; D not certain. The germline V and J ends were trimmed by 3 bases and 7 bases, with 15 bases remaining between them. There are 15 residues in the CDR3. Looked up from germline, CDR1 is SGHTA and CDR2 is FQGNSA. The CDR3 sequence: CASSFIANSGGELFF. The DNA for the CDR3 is TGTGCCAGCAGCTTTATCGCGAATTCCGGCGGGGAGCTGTTTTTT. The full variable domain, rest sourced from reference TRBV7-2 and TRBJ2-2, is GAGVSQSPSNKVTEKGKDVELRCDPISGHTALYWYRQSLGQGLEFLIYFQGNSAPDKSGLPSDRFSAERTGGSVSTLTIQRTQQEDSAVYLCASSFIANSGGELFFGEGSRLTVL.

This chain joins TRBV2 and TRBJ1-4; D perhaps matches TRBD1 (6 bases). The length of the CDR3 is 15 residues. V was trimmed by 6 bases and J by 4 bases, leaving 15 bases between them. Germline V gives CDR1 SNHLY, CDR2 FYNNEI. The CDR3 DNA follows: TGTGCCAGCAGCGAACAGGGCTCCCTTAATGAAAAACTGTTTTTT. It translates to CASSEQGSLNEKLFF.

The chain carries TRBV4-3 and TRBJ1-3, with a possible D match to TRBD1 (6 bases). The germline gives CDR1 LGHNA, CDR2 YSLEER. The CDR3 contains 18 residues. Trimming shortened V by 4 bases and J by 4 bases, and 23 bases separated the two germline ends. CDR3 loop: CASSPARGGLGTGNTIYF. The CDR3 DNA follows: TGCGCCAGCAGCCCAGCGAGGGGGGGTTTAGGAACAGGAAACACCATATATTTT.

The CDR3 loop is CAWSIGSSGNTIYF. The DNA of the CDR3 is TGTGCCTGGAGTATCGGGAGCTCTGGAAACACCATATATTTT. This chain connects TRBV30 to TRBJ1-3, with D hard to call. The CDR3 is made up of 14 amino acids. Trimming cost V 2 bases and J 0 bases, with 8 bases left between them. Per the germline V gene, CDR1 is GTSNPN and CDR2 is SVGIG (reference sequence).

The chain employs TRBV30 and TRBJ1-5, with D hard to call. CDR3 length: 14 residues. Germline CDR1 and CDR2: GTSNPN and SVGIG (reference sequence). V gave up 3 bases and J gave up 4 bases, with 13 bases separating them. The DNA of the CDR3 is TGTGCCTGGAGGCTCGGACTGGGAAATCAGCCCCAGCATTTT. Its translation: CAWRLGLGNQPQHF.

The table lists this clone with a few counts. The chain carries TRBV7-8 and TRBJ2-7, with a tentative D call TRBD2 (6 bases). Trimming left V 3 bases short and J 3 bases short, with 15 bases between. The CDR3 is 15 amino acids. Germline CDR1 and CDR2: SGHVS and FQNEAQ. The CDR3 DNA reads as TGTGCCAGCAGCTTCGGGAGACGGGGAAACTACGAGCAGTACTTC. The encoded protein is CASSFGRRGNYEQYF.

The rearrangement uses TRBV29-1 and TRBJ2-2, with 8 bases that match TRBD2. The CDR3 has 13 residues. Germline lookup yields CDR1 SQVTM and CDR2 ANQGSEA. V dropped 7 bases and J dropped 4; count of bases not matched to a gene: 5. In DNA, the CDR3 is TGCAGCGCGTTAGCGGGGCCCACCGGGGAGCTGTTTTTT. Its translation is CSALAGPTGELFF.

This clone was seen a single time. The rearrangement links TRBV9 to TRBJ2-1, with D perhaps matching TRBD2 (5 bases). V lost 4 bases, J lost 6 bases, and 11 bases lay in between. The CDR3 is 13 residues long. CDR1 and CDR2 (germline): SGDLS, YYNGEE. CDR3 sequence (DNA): TGTGCCAGCAGCTTTACGGACTTCAATGAGCAGTTCTTC. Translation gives CASSFTDFNEQFF.

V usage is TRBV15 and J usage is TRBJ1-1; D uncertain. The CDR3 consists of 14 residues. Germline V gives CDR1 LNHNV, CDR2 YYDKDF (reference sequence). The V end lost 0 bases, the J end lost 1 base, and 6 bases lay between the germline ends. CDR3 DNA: TGTGCCACCAGCAGAGATTACGGGAACACTGAAGCTTTCTTT. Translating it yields CATSRDYGNTEAFF.